Following are 28 T cell receptor beta chains from one sample sequenced in a study of blood T cell repertoires in COVID-19. The assay was immunoSEQ multiplex PCR, and TCRdb's table has in-frame clones only and misses some. The repertoire holds 120,000 to 150,000 clones, around 84% seen once, with roughly 4.5% in the top ten. Source material: peripheral blood. The source is a human donor in a cohort sampled during active COVID-19.

CDR3 DNA: TGTGCCAGCAGTACTTCAGGGGGACCTACTGAAGCTTTCTTT. It encodes CASSTSGGPTEAFF. The gene calls are TRBV6-5 and TRBJ1-1; 7 bases are a match to TRBD1. Germline trimming cut 5 bases from V and 5 bases from J; bases unmatched to any gene: 8. This CDR3 contains 14 residues. Germline V CDR1 and CDR2: MNHEY, SVGAGI.

The rearrangement links TRBV7-9 to TRBJ1-4; 11 bases line up with TRBD1. Unmatched junction bases numbered 11, after V lost 4 bases and J lost 10 bases. There are 16 residues in the CDR3. Germline values: CDR1 SEHNR, CDR2 FQNEAQ (reference sequence). As DNA, the CDR3 is TGTGCCAGCAGCTCGATACGGACAGGGGGCCAGGGAAAACTGTTTTTT. Amino acids: CASSSIRTGGQGKLFF.

The chain employs TRBV19 and TRBJ2-1; D unclear. Trimming cost V 0 bases and J 0 bases, with 12 bases left between them. From germline, CDR1 is LNHDA and CDR2 SQIVND (reference sequence). The CDR3 runs 17 residues. The CDR3 DNA reads TGTGCCAGTAGTATAGATGGCCAGCGCAGCTCCTACAATGAGCAGTTCTTC. Amino acid sequence: CASSIDGQRSSYNEQFF.

The rearrangement links TRBV30 to TRBJ1-2; 8 nucleotides line up with TRBD1. From germline, CDR1 is GTSNPN and CDR2 SVGIG (reference sequence). The trim removed 7 bases at V and 2 bases at J, leaving 9 bases unmatched. CDR3 size: 14 residues. CDR3 bases: TGTGCCTCGAGAGGGCAGGGGGCCAACTATGGCTACACCTTC. Its translation is CASRGQGANYGYTF.

The V gene is TRBV6-6, the J gene TRBJ2-1, with TRBD2 identical over 9 bases. Germline loops: CDR1 MNHNY, CDR2 SVGAGI (reference sequence). The V gene end was trimmed by 0 bases and the J gene end by 8 bases; junction bases not matched to a gene: 5. CDR3 length: 15 residues. The CDR3 nucleotides are TGTGCCAGCAGTTACTCGGCGGGAGGGCCGTATGAGCAGTTCTTC. This sequence encodes CASSYSAGGPYEQFF.

This chain connects TRBV5-1 to TRBJ2-5; TRBD2 aligns across 14 bases. Germline CDR1 is SGHRS and CDR2 is YFSETQ. Unmatched junction bases numbered 2, after V lost 0 bases and J lost 1 base. The CDR3 totals 17 residues. CDR3 bases: TGCGCCAGCAGCTTGGGGACTAGCGGGGGGTTCCAAGAGACCCAGTACTTC. Translation: CASSLGTSGGFQETQYF.

V gene TRBV18 combines with J gene TRBJ2-7, with D perhaps matching TRBD2 (5 bases). Per germline, CDR1 KGHSH and CDR2 LQKENI. This CDR3 comprises 14 residues. The V end lost 5 bases, the J end lost 7 bases, and 18 bases lay between the germline ends. This CDR3 is CASSRALGSGEQYV. CDR3 bases: TGTGCCAGCTCAAGGGCTTTAGGGTCGGGAGAGCAGTACGTC.

The J gene is TRBJ1-4, the V gene TRBV7-2; TRBD1 matches 7 bases. The CDR3 runs 15 residues. V lost 5 bases, J lost 6 bases, and 9 bases stayed unmatched. Germline V gives CDR1 SGHTA, CDR2 FQGNSA. CDR3 sequence: CASSPYGTEDEKLFF. The CDR3 DNA sequence: TGTGCCAGCAGCCCATATGGGACAGAGGATGAAAAACTGTTTTTT.

The chain carries TRBV18 and TRBJ1-1; the match to TRBD1 covers 12 bases. Per germline, CDR1 KGHSH and CDR2 LQKENI. The CDR3 sequence is 16 residues long. Germline trimming cut 3 bases from V and 5 bases from J; bases unmatched to any gene: 7. CDR3 residues: CASSPGTGGMVTEAFF. The DNA of the CDR3 is TGTGCCAGCTCACCGGGGACAGGGGGCATGGTGACTGAAGCTTTCTTT.

This rearrangement joins TRBV7-2 to TRBJ2-1, with a possible D match to TRBD1 (5 bases). V gave up 6 bases and J gave up 3 bases, with 15 bases separating them. This CDR3 region has 15 residues. Looked up from germline, CDR1 is SGHTA and CDR2 is FQGNSA. The CDR3 spells CASSPVQGGYNEQFF. The DNA for the CDR3 is TGTGCCAGCAGTCCCGTGCAGGGCGGCTACAATGAGCAGTTCTTC.

The J gene is TRBJ2-1, the V gene TRBV5-4, with a weak D call TRBD1 (5 bases). V lost 2 bases, J lost 1 base, and 10 bases lay in between. The CDR3 spans 15 residues. The germline gives CDR1 SGHNT, CDR2 YYREEE (reference sequence). Here the CDR3 DNA reads TGTGCCAGCAGCTTAGAAGGGGCTTCCTACAATGAGCAGTTCTTC. Translation: CASSLEGASYNEQFF.

The chain is built from TRBV19 and TRBJ2-7, with 10 nucleotides matching TRBD1. The ends lost 5 bases at V and 3 bases at J; junction bases unmatched: 4. CDR1 is LNHDA, CDR2 SQIVND, per germline (reference sequence). CDR3 length: 14 amino acids. CDR3 sequence (DNA): TGTGCCAGTAGTGTGGGACAGGGGATCTACGAGCAGTACTTC. This sequence encodes CASSVGQGIYEQYF.

This rearrangement joins TRBV7-2 to TRBJ2-3; 7 bases align to TRBD2. The CDR3 length is 16 residues. The ends lost 3 bases at V and 4 bases at J; junction bases unmatched: 10. Germline V gene data show CDR1 as SGHTA and CDR2 as FQGNSA. The CDR3 DNA sequence: TGTGCCAGCAGCTTTTCTTCGGGGGAGGGGTCAGATACGCAGTATTTT. It encodes CASSFSSGEGSDTQYF.

This clone was seen just once. The chain has TRBV29-1 and TRBJ1-5; the match to TRBD1 covers 7 bases. In germline, CDR1 is SQVTM, CDR2 ANQGSEA. CDR3 length: 12 amino acids. The trim removed 6 bases at V and 7 bases at J, leaving 6 bases unmatched. CDR3 amino acids: CSVGGGSQPQHF. CDR3 nucleotides: TGCAGCGTAGGAGGGGGCAGCCAGCCCCAGCATTTT.

CDR3 bases: TGTGCCACCCAGCGCACAGGGGGTTTTTACAATGAGCAGTTCTTC. Amino acid sequence: CATQRTGGFYNEQFF. V usage is TRBV27 and J usage is TRBJ2-1, with TRBD1 identical over 8 bases. Trimming at V came to 10 bases and at J to 4 bases, leaving 12 bases not matched to a gene. The CDR3 runs 15 residues. CDR1 is MNHEY and CDR2 is SMNVEV in the germline V gene (reference sequence).

The rearrangement links TRBV21-1 to TRBJ2-2; TRBD2 is the table's D call, not checked against the DNA. TRBV21-1 corresponds to a pseudogene. This CDR3 region has 19 residues. The CDR3 region is CASSTSYLPGLQTTGELFF. The CDR3 DNA reads TGTGCCAGCAGCACCTCTTATCTCCCGGGACTGCAGACTACCGGGGAGCTGTTTTTT.

V gene TRBV15 combines with J gene TRBJ1-1; weak D call: TRBD1 (5 bases). Germline V CDR1 and CDR2: LNHNV, YYDKDF (reference sequence). The CDR3 is 15 residues long. V shed 0 bases and J shed 1 base, with 9 bases lying between them. The CDR3 is CATSREGRGNTEAFF. The CDR3 DNA reads as TGTGCCACCAGCAGAGAGGGAAGGGGGAACACTGAAGCTTTCTTT.

The chain links TRBV7-9 to TRBJ2-7; no clear D gene. The germline V gene encodes CDR1 SEHNR and CDR2 FQNEAQ (reference sequence). This CDR3 has 14 amino acids. The ends were cut back, 1 base at V and 1 base at J, with 8 bases in the middle. The CDR3 coding sequence is TGTGCCAGCAGCTTAGGGAGTCTATCCTACGAGCAGTACTTC. Its protein is CASSLGSLSYEQYF.

This CDR3 is CASSFSGTANTEAFF. The CDR3 bases are TGTGCCAGCAGCTTCTCAGGGACAGCGAACACTGAAGCTTTCTTT. V is TRBV7-2 and J is TRBJ1-1; 7 bases map to TRBD1. J lost 1 base, V lost 3 bases, and 5 bases had no gene match. Germline V lookup: CDR1 SGHTA, CDR2 FQGNSA. The length of the CDR3 is 15 residues.

This chain links TRBV6-2 or TRBV6-3 with TRBJ2-1, with a possible D match to TRBD2 (7 bases). The CDR3 loop spans 16 amino acids. Trimming left V 0 bases short and J 7 bases short, with 16 bases between. Looked up from germline, CDR1 is MNHEY and CDR2 is SVGEGT. The CDR3 region is CASSYSRGPLGNEQFF. Here the CDR3 DNA reads TGTGCCAGCAGTTACTCGCGGGGGCCCTTGGGGAATGAGCAGTTCTTC.

The gene calls are TRBV11-2 and TRBJ2-5; D remains unclear. Germline V lookup: CDR1 SGHAT, CDR2 FQNNGV. The CDR3 sequence is 15 residues long. Trimming cost V 5 bases and J 5 bases, with 18 bases left between them. The CDR3 sequence: CASSPRRGGYETQYF. Written as DNA, the CDR3 is TGTGCCAGCAGCCCGCGCCGCGGCGGCTATGAGACCCAGTACTTC.

The rearrangement uses TRBV28 and TRBJ2-3; 8 bases are a match to TRBD2. The CDR3 is made up of 17 amino acids. From germline, CDR1 is MDHEN and CDR2 SYDVKM. The V segment lost 2 bases and the J segment 0 bases; nucleotides outside the gene matches: 7. The CDR3 sequence: CASSLPGGGTSTDTQYF. CDR3 nucleotides: TGTGCCAGCAGTTTACCGGGGGGGGGTACTAGCACAGATACGCAGTATTTT.

The V call is TRBV2, the J call TRBJ2-2, with a possible D match to TRBD2 (5 bases). Trimming pared 4 bases from V and 0 bases from J, leaving 9 bases between. This CDR3 spans 15 amino acids. CDR1 is SNHLY, CDR2 FYNNEI, per germline. CDR3 sequence: CASSGTRPNTGELFF. The CDR3 DNA reads as TGTGCCAGCAGTGGTACTAGGCCGAACACCGGGGAGCTGTTTTTT.

The V and J genes are TRBV5-1 and TRBJ1-1; TRBD1 matches at 9 bases. Germline CDR1 reads SGHRS; CDR2 reads YFSETQ. V shed 4 bases and J 0 bases; nucleotides not matched to a gene: 10. The CDR3 covers 17 residues. The CDR3: CASSLLRTGEMNTEAFF. The CDR3 DNA follows: TGCGCCAGCAGCCTACTCCGGACAGGGGAAATGAACACTGAAGCTTTCTTT. Full variable domain (missing parts from reference TRBV5-1 and TRBJ1-1): KAGVTQTPRYLIKTRGQQVTLSCSPISGHRSVSWYQQTPGQGLQFLFEYFSETQRNKGNFPGRFSGRQFSNSRSEMNVSTLELGDSALYLCASSLLRTGEMNTEAFFGQGTRLTVV.

The gene calls are TRBV5-1 and TRBJ2-5; 7 positions agree with TRBD2. With 2 bases clipped from V and 4 bases from J, the junction kept 8 bases outside the gene matches. CDR3 size: 15 residues. Germline lookup yields CDR1 SGHRS and CDR2 YFSETQ. The CDR3 is CASSFSGVAGETQYF. DNA for the CDR3: TGCGCCAGCAGCTTCAGCGGGGTGGCGGGAGAGACCCAGTACTTC.

At least ten counts were recorded for this clone. The CDR3: CASSIEGGNSPLHF. CDR3 bases: TGTGCCAGTAGTATAGAAGGGGGCAATTCACCCCTCCACTTT. The V call is TRBV19, the J call TRBJ1-6; TRBD1 matches 7 bases. Germline V CDR1 and CDR2: LNHDA, SQIVND (reference sequence). The CDR3 runs to 14 residues. With V trimmed by 0 bases and J by 7 bases, 0 bases remained unmatched.

V gene TRBV4-2 combines with J gene TRBJ1-1, with a tentative D call TRBD1 (5 bases). Germline lookup yields CDR1 LGHNA and CDR2 YNFKEQ. This CDR3 spans 16 amino acids. Trimming pared 2 bases from V and 1 base from J, leaving 14 bases between. The CDR3 here is CASSQSVPGPNTEAFF. Here the CDR3 DNA reads TGTGCCAGCAGCCAATCGGTCCCAGGGCCGAACACTGAAGCTTTCTTT.

The V call is TRBV30, the J call TRBJ2-5, with D possibly being TRBD1 (5 bases). The V gene's germline CDR1 is GTSNPN and CDR2 SVGIG (reference sequence). Trimming stripped 1 base from V and 2 bases from J, with 11 bases between. This CDR3 spans 14 amino acids. CDR3 protein: CAWSGGWTQETQYF. CDR3 coding DNA: TGTGCCTGGAGTGGGGGCTGGACACAAGAGACCCAGTACTTC.